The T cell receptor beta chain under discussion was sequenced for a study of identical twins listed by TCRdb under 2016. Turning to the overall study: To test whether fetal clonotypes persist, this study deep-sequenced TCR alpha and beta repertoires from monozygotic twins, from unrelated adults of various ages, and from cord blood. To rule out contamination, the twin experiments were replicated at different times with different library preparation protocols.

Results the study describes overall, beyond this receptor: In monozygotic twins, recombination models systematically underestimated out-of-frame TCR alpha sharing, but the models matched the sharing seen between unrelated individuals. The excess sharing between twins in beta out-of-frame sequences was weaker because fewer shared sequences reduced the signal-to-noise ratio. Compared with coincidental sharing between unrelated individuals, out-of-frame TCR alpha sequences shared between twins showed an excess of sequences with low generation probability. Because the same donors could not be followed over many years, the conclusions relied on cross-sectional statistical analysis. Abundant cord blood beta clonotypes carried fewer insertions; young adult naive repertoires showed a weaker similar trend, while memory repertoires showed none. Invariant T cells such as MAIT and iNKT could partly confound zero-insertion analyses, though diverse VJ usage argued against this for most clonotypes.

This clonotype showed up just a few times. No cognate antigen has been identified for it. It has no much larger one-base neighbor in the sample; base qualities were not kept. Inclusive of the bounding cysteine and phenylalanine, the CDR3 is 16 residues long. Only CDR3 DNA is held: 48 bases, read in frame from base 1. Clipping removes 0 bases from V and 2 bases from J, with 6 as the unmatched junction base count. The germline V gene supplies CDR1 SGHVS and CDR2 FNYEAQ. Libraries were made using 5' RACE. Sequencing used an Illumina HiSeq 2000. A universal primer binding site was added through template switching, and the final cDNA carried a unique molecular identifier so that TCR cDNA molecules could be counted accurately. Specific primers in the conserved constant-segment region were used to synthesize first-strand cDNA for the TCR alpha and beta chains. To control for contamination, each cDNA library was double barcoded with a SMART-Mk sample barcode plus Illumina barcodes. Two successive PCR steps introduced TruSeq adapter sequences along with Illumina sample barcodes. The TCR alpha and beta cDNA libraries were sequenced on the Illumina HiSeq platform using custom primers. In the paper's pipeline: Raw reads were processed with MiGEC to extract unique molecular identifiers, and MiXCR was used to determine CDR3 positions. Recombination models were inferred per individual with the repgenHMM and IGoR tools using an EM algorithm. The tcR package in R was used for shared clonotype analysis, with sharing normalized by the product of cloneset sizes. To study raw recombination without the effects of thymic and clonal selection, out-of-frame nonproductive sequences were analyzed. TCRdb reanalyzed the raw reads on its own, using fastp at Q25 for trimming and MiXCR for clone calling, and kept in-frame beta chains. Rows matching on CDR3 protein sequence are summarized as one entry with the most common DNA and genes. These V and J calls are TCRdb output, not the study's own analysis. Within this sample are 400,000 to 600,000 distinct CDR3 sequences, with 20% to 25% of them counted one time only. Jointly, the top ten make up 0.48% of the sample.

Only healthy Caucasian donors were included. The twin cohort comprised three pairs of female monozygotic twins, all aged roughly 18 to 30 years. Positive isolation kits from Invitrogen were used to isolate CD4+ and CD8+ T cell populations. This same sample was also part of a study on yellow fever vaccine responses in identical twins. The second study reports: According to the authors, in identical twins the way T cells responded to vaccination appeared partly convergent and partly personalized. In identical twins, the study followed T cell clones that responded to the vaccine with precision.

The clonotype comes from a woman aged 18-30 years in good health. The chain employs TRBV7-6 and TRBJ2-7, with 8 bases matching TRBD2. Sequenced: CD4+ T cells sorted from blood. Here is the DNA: TGTGCCAGCAGCTTAGCAACCAGCGGGAGACCCTACGAGCAGTACTTC. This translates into CASSLATSGRPYEQYF.